A selection of T cell receptor beta chains follows, all from one sample in a study of CD8 T cells in ankylosing spondylitis. MiXCR was run by TCRdb on the 5' RACE reads, yielding one entry per CDR3 protein. The sample carries over 150,000 distinct CDR3 sequences, around 13% recorded once. The material sequenced was blood, either unsorted or a sorted T cell fraction (not recorded which). These receptors were collected from a male donor with ankylosing spondylitis or in good health (not recorded which). Both conserved end residues are part of each CDR3. The D gene is left open where the match is weak. The listing skips clone size in some rows; elsewhere it reads once, few, many or a size class.

J	D	size	V	CDR3	DNA
TRBJ2-1	-	few	TRBV20-1	CSARAHSSYNEQFF	TGCAGTGCTAGAGCGCACAGCTCCTACAATGAGCAGTTCTTC
TRBJ2-2	-	few	TRBV14	CASSPWSSLNGELFF	TGTGCCAGCAGCCCGTGGAGTAGCTTAAACGGGGAGCTGTTTTTT
TRBJ1-1	TRBD1	-	TRBV15	CATSRTGVATEAFF	TGTGCCACCAGCAGGACAGGGGTAGCCACTGAAGCTTTCTTT
TRBJ2-7	TRBD2	-	TRBV12-3/TRBV12-4	CASSLRGLGYEQYF	TGTGCCAGCAGTTTAAGGGGACTAGGATACGAGCAGTACTTC
TRBJ2-1	-	many	TRBV29-1	CSVEDRAIEQFF	TGCAGCGTTGAAGATCGGGCCATAGAGCAGTTCTTC
TRBJ2-7	TRBD1	few	TRBV27	CASIRQGTYEQYF	TGTGCCAGCATAAGACAGGGGACGTACGAGCAGTACTTC
TRBJ2-3	TRBD1	-	TRBV5-5	CASSSGQVDTQYF	TGTGCCAGCAGCTCGGGACAGGTGGATACGCAGTATTTT
TRBJ2-7	TRBD2	-	TRBV7-9	CASSGLLAGLEEQYF	TGTGCCAGCAGCGGACTACTAGCGGGACTGGAGGAGCAGTACTTC
TRBJ2-1	-	-	TRBV20-1	CSVAVYNEQFF	TGCAGTGTAGCGGTCTACAATGAGCAGTTCTTC
TRBJ1-1	-	few	TRBV12-3/TRBV12-4	CASSFGAPEAFF	TGTGCCAGCAGTTTTGGCGCCCCTGAAGCTTTCTTT
TRBJ2-3	TRBD2	-	TRBV6-1	CASSLTSGGTDTQYF	TGTGCCAGCAGTCTGACTAGCGGGGGGACAGATACGCAGTATTTT
TRBJ2-7	TRBD1	few	TRBV24-1	CATSDRTGVPTYEQYF	TGTGCCACCAGTGACAGGACAGGGGTCCCCACCTACGAGCAGTACTTC
TRBJ2-7	-	once	TRBV20-1	CSARDQGLSSYEQYF	TGCAGTGCTAGAGATCAGGGTTTGTCATCCTACGAGCAGTACTTC
TRBJ2-1	-	-	TRBV7-2	CASSLVSFDNEQFF	TGTGCCAGCAGCTTAGTATCCTTCGACAATGAGCAGTTCTTC
TRBJ1-2	TRBD1	-	TRBV30	CAWSSGTDYGYTF	TGTGCCTGGAGTTCCGGGACAGACTATGGCTACACCTTC
TRBJ1-2	-	few	TRBV2	CASSESPAAYGYTF	TGTGCCAGCAGTGAGAGTCCAGCTGCATATGGCTACACCTTC
TRBJ1-1	-	-	TRBV25-1	CASTALNTEAFF	TGTGCCAGCACAGCACTGAACACTGAAGCTTTCTTT
TRBJ1-2	-	few	TRBV27	CASSLFGGGDYGYTF	TGTGCCAGCAGTTTATTCGGGGGCGGTGACTATGGCTACACCTTC
TRBJ1-1	-	-	TRBV6-6	CASTIDTEAFF	TGTGCCAGCACTATTGACACTGAAGCTTTCTTT
TRBJ2-2	TRBD2	many	TRBV4-1	CASSRLAGGPVGELFF	TGCGCCAGCAGCCGACTAGCGGGAGGGCCGGTCGGGGAGCTGTTTTTT
TRBJ2-5	-	few	TRBV29-1	CSVVPWNIETQYF	TGCAGCGTTGTGCCCTGGAACATAGAGACCCAGTACTTC
TRBJ2-1	-	few	TRBV7-6	CASSSRGRDYNEQFF	TGTGCCAGCAGCTCAAGGGGCCGGGACTACAATGAGCAGTTCTTC
TRBJ1-1	-	few	TRBV4-1	CASSLDRTDNTEAFF	TGCGCCAGCAGCCTGGATCGAACGGACAACACTGAAGCTTTCTTT
TRBJ1-1	-	few	TRBV7-9	CASSWRGSNTEAFF	TGTGCCAGCAGCTGGAGGGGTTCGAACACTGAAGCTTTCTTT
TRBJ2-7	-	many	TRBV5-5	CASSLSEHVSYEQYF	TGTGCCAGCAGCTTGTCGGAACACGTCTCCTACGAGCAGTACTTC
TRBJ1-1	-	-	TRBV30	CAWEGGVNTEAFF	TGTGCCTGGGAAGGAGGAGTTAACACTGAAGCTTTCTTT
TRBJ2-7	TRBD1	many	TRBV6-2/TRBV6-3	CASSYSLTGYESYEQYF	TGTGCCAGCAGTTACTCGTTGACAGGGTATGAATCCTACGAGCAGTACTTC
TRBJ1-1	-	-	TRBV7-9	CASSLPRGRNTEAFF	TGTGCCAGCAGCCTACCACGGGGGCGGAACACTGAAGCTTTCTTT
TRBJ1-5	-	many	TRBV12-3/TRBV12-4	CASSMTGYPSHF	TGTGCCAGCAGTATGACAGGCTACCCGTCCCATTTT
TRBJ2-1	TRBD1	-	TRBV11-2	CASSSFKSSGQGWSYNEQFF	TGTGCCAGCAGCTCCTTTAAGAGTTCGGGACAGGGTTGGTCCTACAATGAGCAGTTCTTC
TRBJ2-6	-	many	TRBV12-3/TRBV12-4	CASSSTVYSGANVLTF	TGTGCCAGCAGCTCGACAGTATACTCTGGGGCCAACGTCCTGACTTTC
TRBJ2-7	TRBD1	-	TRBV7-9	CASSPGTGATYEQYF	TGTGCCAGCAGCCCCGGGACAGGGGCAACCTACGAGCAGTACTTC
TRBJ2-3	-	-	TRBV12-3/TRBV12-4	CASGRGGSTDTQYF	TGTGCCAGCGGGCGAGGGGGTAGCACAGATACGCAGTATTTT
TRBJ1-4	TRBD1	few	TRBV5-8	CASSSGGGGREKLFF	TGTGCCAGCAGCTCCGGAGGAGGGGGCCGGGAAAAACTGTTTTTT
TRBJ1-2	-	many	TRBV5-1	CASSYFTRAGPGDGYTF	TGCGCCAGCAGCTACTTCACTAGGGCAGGGCCAGGGGATGGCTACACCTTC
TRBJ2-2	-	few	TRBV21-1	CASSKEGQGNTGELFF	TGTGCCAGCAGCAAAGAGGGCCAGGGGAACACCGGGGAGCTGTTTTTT
TRBJ2-2	-	few	TRBV20-1	CSARAGSGELFF	TGCAGTGCTAGAGCGGGTTCCGGGGAGCTGTTTTTT
TRBJ2-7	TRBD2	few	TRBV20-1	CSVASGLGYEQYF	TGCAGTGTCGCTAGCGGACTCGGCTACGAGCAGTACTTC
TRBJ2-2	TRBD1	few	TRBV6-5	CASSLGTGGDGELFF	TGTGCCAGCAGTTTGGGGACAGGGGGTGACGGGGAGCTGTTTTTT
TRBJ1-2	TRBD1	many	TRBV27	CASSGTGGGMDGYTF	TGTGCCAGCAGTGGGACAGGGGGCGGAATGGATGGCTACACCTTC
TRBJ2-3	-	-	TRBV4-1	CASSQMGSSTDTQYF	TGCGCCAGCAGCCAAATGGGATCAAGCACAGATACGCAGTATTTT
TRBJ1-2	-	-	TRBV20-1	CSARSHADYGYTF	TGCAGTGCTAGATCTCACGCGGACTATGGCTACACCTTC
TRBJ2-3	-	few	TRBV21-1	CASSKGGTIPDTQYF	TGTGCCAGCAGCAAAGGGGGGACAATCCCAGATACGCAGTATTTT
TRBJ2-7	-	few	TRBV20-1	CSARDRNGSPYEQYF	TGCAGTGCTAGAGATCGGAACGGGAGCCCCTACGAGCAGTACTTC
TRBJ2-7	-	many	TRBV4-1	CASSQDRGGGTYEQYF	TGCGCCAGCAGCCAAGATCGAGGAGGGGGAACCTACGAGCAGTACTTC
TRBJ2-5	-	many	TRBV12-3/TRBV12-4	CASSLLPPGSGETQYF	TGTGCCAGCAGTCTGCTCCCTCCGGGGTCGGGGGAGACCCAGTACTTC
TRBJ2-6	-	-	TRBV10-3	CAIRDVGGANVLTF	TGTGCCATCAGGGATGTCGGTGGGGCCAACGTCCTGACTTTC
TRBJ1-1	-	few	TRBV6-5	CASSYSRGTSEGAFF	TGTGCCAGCAGTTACTCGCGCGGGACGAGCGAGGGGGCTTTCTTT
TRBJ1-5	TRBD1	few	TRBV20-1	CSAGDSESNQPQHF	TGCAGTGCGGGGGACAGTGAGAGCAATCAGCCCCAGCATTTT
TRBJ2-1	-	-	TRBV5-4	CASSPTERLSYNEQFF	TGTGCCAGCAGCCCAACTGAGCGTTTAAGCTACAATGAGCAGTTCTTC
TRBJ2-1	TRBD1	many	TRBV27	CASSSLTTPGTANNEQFF	TGTGCCAGCAGTTCCCTAACAACCCCCGGGACAGCGAACAATGAGCAGTTCTTC
TRBJ2-7	-	many	TRBV4-2	CASSAGPSYEQYF	TGTGCCAGCAGCGCAGGACCCTCCTACGAGCAGTACTTC